This TCR beta chain comes out of a study of Ad26.COV2.S vaccination and SARS-CoV-2 variants. The wider study: Of the COV1001 trial arms, the Ad26.COV2.S arm included the donor. Study findings and constraints: Total T cell responses, in the TCR breadth and depth analyses, may have been underestimated.

This table comes from immunoSEQ multiplex PCR, and its TCRdb copy is limited to in-frame clones, with some not included. The sample consists of about 350,000 clones, 88% of them appearing once. With respect to this clone: What it recognizes is unknown.

CDR3 length: 12 amino acids. Germline CDR1 SNHLY, CDR2 FYNNEI. Deletions cut 8 bases from V and 2 bases from J, with 8 bases between. The treatment was: some 19 received Ad26.COV2.S at low or high dose, single or two shots; 5 received placebo; per-sample allocation not given. All samples were drawn on day 63, counting from the first vaccine or placebo injection. Boston hosted the donor, who was an adult aged 18-55 years. This chain uses TRBV2 with TRBJ2-3; D remains unclear. This material consisted of peripheral blood, taken in a trial of Ad26.COV2.S vaccine versus placebo. This receptor was obtained from a person between 18 and 65 years old who received the Ad26.COV2.S COVID-19 vaccine or a placebo. The CDR3 DNA sequence: TGTGCCAGCGGGGTTAACACAGATACGCAGTATTTT. Translated, it gives CASGVNTDTQYF. The full variable domain, completed using reference TRBV2 and TRBJ2-3, is EPEVTQTPSHQVTQMGQEVILRCVPISNHLYFYWYRQILGQKVEFLVSFYNNEISEKSEIFDDQFSVERPDGSNFTLKIRSTKLEDSAMYFCASGVNTDTQYFGPGTRLTVL.